Below, 32 T cell receptor beta chains from the same sample are listed, as sequenced in a study of T cells in Graves' hyperthyroidism and ophthalmopathy. There were TCR beta CDR3 regions amplified from RNA transcripts. RT-PCR in the first round (using the HTBI primer set) targeted the TCR CDR3. MiXCR, run by TCRdb on the multiplex PCR reads, gives a single entry per CDR3 protein. The repertoire consists of 550,000 to 700,000 distinct CDR3 sequences, with 46% occurring once and the leading ten covering 15% to 20%. What was sequenced was peripheral blood or thyroid tissue (not recorded which). The source is an adult woman with Graves' disease, either hyperthyroidism or ophthalmopathy (not recorded which).

The table lists this clonotype with many counts. The rearrangement joins TRBV5-1 to TRBJ1-2, with 7 bases fitting TRBD1. V dropped 0 bases and J dropped 6; count of bases not matched to a gene: 2. Germline loops: CDR1 SGHRS, CDR2 YFSETQ. The CDR3 spans 13 residues. In DNA, the CDR3 is TGCGCCAGCAGCTTGGGTAGGGGGCATGGCTACACCTTC. This encodes CASSLGRGHGYTF.

In the case of this clonotype: Relative to the germline gene, one junction end is altered; a read error may explain this. V and J are TRBV5-1 and TRBJ2-7; 8 bases align to TRBD1. Germline CDR1 and CDR2: SGHRS and YFSETQ. CDR3 length: 12 residues. DNA for the CDR3: TGTGCCACAGGGGGACAGACCTACGAGCAGTACTTC. This translates into CATGGQTYEQYF.

Ten or more counts support this clonotype. The chain couples TRBV5-1 to TRBJ1-2, with a possible D match to TRBD1 (5 bases). V was clipped by 0 bases and J by 8 bases, with 11 bases between them. The germline CDR1 and CDR2 sequences are SGHRS and YFSETQ. The CDR3 sequence is 13 residues long. In nucleotides, the CDR3 is TGCGCCAGCAGCTTGGTGGGCACAGGAGGCTACACCTTC. Translating gives CASSLVGTGGYTF.

Note on this clonotype: A much larger clone lies one base from this, so it may be a read error. The rearrangement links TRBV7-2 to TRBJ2-2; 10 bases match TRBD2. Germline-derived CDR1 and CDR2 are SGHTA and FQGNSA. This CDR3 region has 16 residues. The CDR3 region has the DNA TGTGCCGGCAGCTTAATCTTTCTAGCGGGAGCCGGGGAGCTGTTTTTT. This translates into CAGSLIFLAGAGELFF.

The V and J genes are TRBV7-9 and TRBJ2-7; D is uncertain. The V end lost 5 bases, the J end lost 2 bases, and 13 bases lay between the germline ends. CDR3 length equals 14 residues. Germline V gene data show CDR1 as SEHNR and CDR2 as FQNEAQ (reference sequence). In DNA, the CDR3 is TGTGCCAGCAGCCCAGGCCCGGCTACCTACGAGCAGTACTTC. The encoded protein is CASSPGPATYEQYF.

In this sample, this clonotype turned up many times. The V and J genes are TRBV7-9 and TRBJ1-5, with D perhaps TRBD1 (5 bases). Germline V CDR1 and CDR2: SEHNR, FQNEAQ (reference sequence). This CDR3 has 13 amino acids. Deletions cut 6 bases from V and 5 bases from J, with 11 bases between. As DNA, the CDR3 is TGTGCCAGCAGTTCCGCGGGGGATCAGCCCCAGCATTTT. It translates to CASSSAGDQPQHF.

Many counts were recorded for this clonotype. V usage is TRBV12-3 or TRBV12-4 and J usage is TRBJ2-5; possibly TRBD1 for D (5 bases). Trimming shortened V by 5 bases and J by 1 base, and 8 bases separated the two germline ends. This CDR3 has 13 residues. The CDR3 spells CASSQGFQETQYF. CDR3 DNA sequence: TGTGCCAGCAGTCAGGGTTTCCAAGAGACCCAGTACTTC.

This clonotype was detected many times. The chain employs TRBV29-1 and TRBJ2-7; maybe TRBD2 (5 bases). CDR1 and CDR2 from the germline V gene are SQVTM and ANQGSEA. V was shortened by 4 bases and J by 4 bases, with 20 bases between the two germline ends. The CDR3 contains 15 residues. CDR3 DNA: TGCAGCGTTGGAGGGCTAGCCGCCTCTTCTTACGAGCAGTACTTC. This codes for CSVGGLAASSYEQYF.

The chain carries TRBV12-3 or TRBV12-4 and TRBJ1-5; D might be TRBD1 (5 bases). The V gene lost 4 bases and the J gene lost 5 bases, with 12 bases spanning the gap. The CDR3 contains 14 residues. CDR3 residues: CASSSTWGDQPQHF. The DNA for the CDR3 is TGTGCCAGCAGTTCCACGTGGGGGGATCAGCCCCAGCATTTT.

This chain links TRBV2 with TRBJ2-1; 8 bases are shared with TRBD2. The junction had 13 bases not matched to a gene; V was cut back by 5 bases and J by 4 bases. There are 17 residues in the CDR3. Per the germline V gene, CDR1 is SNHLY and CDR2 is FYNNEI. The CDR3 bases are TGTGCCAGCAGTCTTTCCCTACTAGCGGATAGTTACAATGAGCAGTTCTTC. It is translated as CASSLSLLADSYNEQFF.

This clonotype was found once. The CDR3 bases are TGCAGTGCACCAGGGGCGAAGCAGGACCTAAACTACGAGCAGTACTTC. Protein product: CSAPGAKQDLNYEQYF. J is TRBJ2-7 and V is TRBV20-1, with a weak D call TRBD1 (6 bases). There are 16 residues in the CDR3. Germline V CDR1 and CDR2: DFQATT, SNEGSKA (reference sequence). V shed 6 bases and J shed 3 bases, with 24 bases lying between them.

This chain connects TRBV7-2 to TRBJ2-5; tentatively, D is TRBD2 (7 bases). This CDR3 has 16 residues. Germline loops: CDR1 SGHTA, CDR2 FQGNSA. V lost 4 bases and J lost 4, with 19 bases in between. The CDR3: CASSYRGGGGPETQYF. CDR3 nucleotide sequence: TGTGCCAGCAGCTACCGAGGCGGGGGCGGACCAGAGACCCAGTACTTC.

The chain uses TRBV7-8 and TRBJ2-5; TRBD1 aligns across 11 bases. CDR3 length equals 16 residues. From germline, CDR1 is SGHVS and CDR2 FQNEAQ. V lost 5 bases, J lost 0 bases, and 5 bases stayed unmatched. The CDR3 nucleotides read TGTGCCAGCAGCGTGTGGGGACAGGGGGACCAAGAGACCCAGTACTTC. Its translation: CASSVWGQGDQETQYF.

The chain recombines TRBV12-3 or TRBV12-4 with TRBJ2-5, with TRBD1 matching over 8 bases. Matching the DNA end better, TRBJ2-7 makes the J call doubtful. The CDR3 covers 15 residues. Written as DNA, the CDR3 is TGTGCCAGCAGCCGAGGACAGGGTAGCTCCTACGAGCAGTACTTC. Its protein product is CASSRGQGSSYEQYF.

Concerning this clonotype: At one end, the junction sequence differs from germline, possibly due to a read error. V usage is TRBV7-2 and J usage is TRBJ1-2; 11 nucleotides match TRBD1. The germline V gene has CDR1 SGHTA and CDR2 FQGNSA. The CDR3 length is 15 residues. The CDR3 region has the DNA TGCGCCAGCAGCCACTCAGGGACAGGGGGTGAAGGCTACACCTTC. Protein product: CASSHSGTGGEGYTF.

This chain's CDR3 is CASSLGTGVRGYTF. For the CDR3, the DNA is TGTGCCAGCAGCTTAGGTACAGGGGTTCGTGGCTACACCTTC. This chain connects TRBV7-2 to TRBJ1-2, with TRBD1 identical over 7 bases. There are 14 residues in the CDR3. Germline V gene lookup returns CDR1 SGHTA and CDR2 FQGNSA. The ends lost 1 base at V and 7 bases at J; junction bases unmatched: 6. The full variable domain, rest sourced from reference TRBV7-2 and TRBJ1-2, is GAGVSQSPSNKVTEKGKDVELRCDPISGHTALYWYRQSLGQGLEFLIYFQGNSAPDKSGLPSDRFSAERTGGSVSTLTIQRTQQEDSAVYLCASSLGTGVRGYTFGSGTRLTVV.

Remarks on this clonotype: Being one base from a much bigger clone, this may be a read error. The gene calls are TRBV10-3 and TRBJ2-7; D remains ambiguous. Germline V gene sequence: CDR1 ENHRY, CDR2 SYGVKD. This CDR3 region has 16 residues. Between the trimmed V and J ends, which lost 3 bases and 3 bases, there was a span of 18 bases. This CDR3 reads CAISEGVRPADYEQYF. The DNA for the CDR3 is TGTGCCATCAGTGAAGGAGTCAGGCCGGCGGACTACGAGCAGTACTTC.

This clonotype was recorded at least ten times. This chain joins TRBV20-1 and TRBJ1-4; D is unresolved. V was clipped by 2 bases and J by 4 bases, with 11 bases between them. The CDR3 is 14 amino acids. Germline V lookup: CDR1 DFQATT, CDR2 SNEGSKA (reference sequence). CDR3 sequence (DNA): TGCAGTGCTAGACCCCCTGGGAGTAATGAAAAACTGTTTTTT. As protein: CSARPPGSNEKLFF.

This clonotype was seen ten or more times. The V and J genes are TRBV5-1 and TRBJ2-7; 12 nucleotides match TRBD2. Looked up from germline, CDR1 is SGHRS and CDR2 is YFSETQ. V lost 4 bases, J lost 12 bases, and 17 bases stayed unmatched. The CDR3 sequence is 16 residues long. CDR3 protein: CASSPRTSGKRPDWYF. CDR3 in DNA: TGCGCCAGCAGCCCCCGGACTAGCGGGAAGCGTCCAGATTGGTACTTC.

The chain recombines TRBV7-2 with TRBJ2-2; D is ambiguous. Germline CDR1 reads SGHTA; CDR2 reads FQGNSA. The CDR3 has 15 residues. The germline V and J ends were trimmed by 6 bases and 0 bases, with 11 bases remaining between them. CDR3 loop: CASSHAASNTGELFF. CDR3 DNA: TGTGCCAGCAGTCACGCCGCATCGAACACCGGGGAGCTGTTTTTT.

To note about this clonotype: A much larger clone is a single base away; this may be a read error. The V gene is TRBV6-5, the J gene TRBJ1-6; D gene ambiguous. The CDR3 extends over 12 amino acids. Germline-derived CDR1 and CDR2 are MNHEY and SVGAGI. The CDR3 nucleotides are TGTGCCGGCAGTTACTGGAATTCACCCCTCCACTTT. It is translated as CAGSYWNSPLHF.

This clonotype was counted many times. This chain connects TRBV19 to TRBJ2-2, with D perhaps TRBD1 (6 bases). The CDR3 runs to 16 residues. CDR1 is LNHDA and CDR2 is SQIVND in the germline V gene (reference sequence). The V gene lost 6 bases and the J gene lost 6 bases, with 20 bases spanning the gap. CDR3 in amino acids: CASRPPQQGRAGELFF. The CDR3 bases are TGTGCCAGTAGACCCCCGCAACAGGGTCGCGCCGGGGAGCTGTTTTTT.

This clonotype showed up many times. This chain links TRBV9 with TRBJ1-5; D gene ambiguous. The length of the CDR3 is 15 residues. Germline V lookup: CDR1 SGDLS, CDR2 YYNGEE. Trimming stripped 0 bases from V and 2 bases from J, with 9 bases between. CDR3 protein: CASSVDPGGNQPQHF. The CDR3, as DNA: TGTGCCAGCAGCGTAGACCCCGGAGGCAATCAGCCCCAGCATTTT.

Turning to this clonotype: Compared with germline, one end of the junction differs, possibly owing to a read error. The chain carries TRBV10-3 and TRBJ2-5; a weak D match, TRBD1 (7 bases). Germline CDR1 is ENHRY and CDR2 is SYGVKD. The CDR3 consists of 13 residues. The CDR3 coding sequence is TGTGCCACCAGTCCAACGACAGGGAGGTTCCGGTACTTC. This translates into CATSPTTGRFRYF.

In this sample, this clonotype turned up many times. The chain recombines TRBV13 with TRBJ2-7; 7 bases agree with TRBD2. Germline V gene data show CDR1 as PRHDT and CDR2 as FYEKMQ (reference sequence). The CDR3 has 14 residues. The V and J ends lost 2 bases and 3 bases, in that order; junction bases with no gene match: 4. The CDR3 coding sequence is TGTGCCAGCAGCTTATTAGGCGGGAGCTACGAGCAGTACTTC. Its translation is CASSLLGGSYEQYF.

This clonotype was seen many times. V usage is TRBV20-1 and J usage is TRBJ1-1; D might be TRBD1 (6 bases). The CDR3 totals 10 residues. Germline values: CDR1 DFQATT, CDR2 SNEGSKA (reference sequence). The germline V and J ends were trimmed by 5 bases and 10 bases, with 11 bases remaining between them. CDR3 sequence reads: CSAARGGAFF. CDR3 coding DNA: TGCAGTGCTGCAAGGGGGGGAGCTTTCTTT.

This clonotype has a count of ten or more. The chain carries TRBV20-1 and TRBJ1-5; D is undetermined. The V gene's germline CDR1 is DFQATT and CDR2 SNEGSKA (reference sequence). There are 15 residues in the CDR3. V dropped 1 base and J dropped 1 base, with 11 bases sitting between them. This CDR3 is CSARVGGWSNQPQHF. In DNA form, the CDR3 reads TGCAGTGCTAGAGTGGGAGGGTGGAGCAATCAGCCCCAGCATTTT.

This clonotype was picked up one time. This sequence joins TRBV10-3 and TRBJ1-5; no reliable D call. CDR3 length: 15 amino acids. V lost 0 bases and J lost 11, with 17 bases in between. Germline loops: CDR1 ENHRY, CDR2 SYGVKD. CDR3 protein: CAISESIDWEETQHF. The CDR3 DNA is TGTGCCATCAGTGAGTCCATCGACTGGGAAGAGACCCAGCATTTT.

This clonotype was picked up many times. J is TRBJ2-7 and V is TRBV10-3, with TRBD2 as a possible D gene (5 bases). Trimming stripped 10 bases from V and 1 base from J, with 14 bases between. Per germline, CDR1 ENHRY and CDR2 SYGVKD. The CDR3 has 13 amino acids. CDR3 region: CATSATSSYEQYF. For the CDR3, the DNA is TGTGCCACCTCAGCTACTAGTTCCTACGAGCAGTACTTC.

The V call is TRBV5-4, the J call TRBJ1-1; 8 positions agree with TRBD1. CDR3 length equals 14 residues. Germline V gene sequence: CDR1 SGHNT, CDR2 YYREEE (reference sequence). The J segment lost 4 bases and the V segment lost 9 bases, leaving 11 bases of the junction unmatched. CDR3 amino acids: CATSTGDGITEAFF. CDR3 coding DNA: TGTGCCACATCGACAGGGGATGGGATCACTGAAGCTTTCTTT.

This clonotype was counted many times. The V gene is TRBV7-8, the J gene TRBJ1-1; TRBD1 agrees at 7 bases. The germline V gene encodes CDR1 SGHVS and CDR2 FQNEAQ. This CDR3 is 13 amino acids long. V was pared by 4 bases and J by 3 bases, with 2 bases of the junction left unmatched. DNA of the CDR3: TGTGCCAGCAGCTCGGGACAGCACACTGAAGCTTTCTTT. This gives the protein CASSSGQHTEAFF.

This clonotype was seen at least ten times. The chain is built from TRBV28 and TRBJ1-1; D remains unclear. The CDR3 has 11 amino acids. Germline CDR1 is MDHEN and CDR2 is SYDVKM. Trimming removed 8 bases from V and 3 bases from J, with 7 bases in between. The DNA for the CDR3 is TGTGCCAGCGCGATTTACACTGAAGCTTTCTTT. It translates to CASAIYTEAFF.